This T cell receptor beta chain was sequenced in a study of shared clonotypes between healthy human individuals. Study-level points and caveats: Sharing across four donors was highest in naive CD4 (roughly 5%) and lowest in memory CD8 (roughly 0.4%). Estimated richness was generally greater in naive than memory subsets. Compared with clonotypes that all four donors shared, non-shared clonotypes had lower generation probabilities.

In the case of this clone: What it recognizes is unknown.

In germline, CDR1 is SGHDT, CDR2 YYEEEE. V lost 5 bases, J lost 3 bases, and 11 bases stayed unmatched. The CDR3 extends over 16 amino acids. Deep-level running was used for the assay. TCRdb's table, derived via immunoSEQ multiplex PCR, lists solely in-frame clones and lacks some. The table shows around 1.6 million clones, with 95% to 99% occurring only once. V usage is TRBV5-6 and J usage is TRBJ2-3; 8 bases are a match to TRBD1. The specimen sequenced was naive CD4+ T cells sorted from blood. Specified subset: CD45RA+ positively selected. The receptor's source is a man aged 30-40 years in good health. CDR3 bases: TGTGCCAGCAGACCACTGGGGACAGGAGATACAGATACGCAGTATTTT. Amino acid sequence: CASRPLGTGDTDTQYF.